This TCR beta chain was found in a study of shared T cell receptors in the human thymus. Trimming took 1 base from V and 0 from J; bases not matched to a gene: 4. Germline assignment: CDR1 SGHRS and CDR2 YFSETQ. The CDR3 is 18 residues long. Profiled with immunoSEQ multiplex PCR; TCRdb holds only in-frame clones, not every one. This repertoire shows hundreds of thousands of clones, around 78% found once; its top ten account for around 0.012%. This sample also appeared in a second study, on human thymus T cells.

The sequence derives from a boy in the first two years of life with a congenital heart defect. This chain links TRBV5-1 with TRBJ2-3; 14 nucleotides match TRBD2. The sequencing input was thymocytes. DNA of the CDR3: TGCGCCAGCAGCTTGACTGGGACTAGCGGGAGCAGCACAGATACGCAGTATTTT. Its protein is CASSLTGTSGSSTDTQYF. Full variable domain (rest looked up from reference TRBV5-1 and TRBJ2-3): KAGVTQTPRYLIKTRGQQVTLSCSPISGHRSVSWYQQTPGQGLQFLFEYFSETQRNKGNFPGRFSGRQFSNSRSEMNVSTLELGDSALYLCASSLTGTSGSSTDTQYFGPGTRLTVL.